Each of the 14 T cell receptor beta chains below was sequenced from the same sample in a study of blood T cell repertoires in COVID-19. Assay: immunoSEQ multiplex PCR; the TCRdb copy retains only in-frame clones and omits some. The table records approximately 200,000 clones, approximately 81% of them present only once. Specimen: peripheral blood. All receptors come from a person between 65 and 80 years old with COVID-19, enrolled during active disease.

The chain combines TRBV6-6 with TRBJ1-5; TRBD1 might be the D (6 bases). This CDR3 region has 13 residues. The V gene's germline CDR1 is MNHNY and CDR2 SVGAGI (reference sequence). V was pared by 10 bases and J by 1 base, with 11 bases between. DNA of the CDR3: TGTGCCACCCAGGGGTTAAGCAATCAGCCCCAGCATTTT. As protein: CATQGLSNQPQHF.

The gene calls are TRBV6-5 and TRBJ2-2; D ambiguous. Germline CDR1 and CDR2: MNHEY and SVGAGI. The CDR3 sequence is 14 residues long. V lost 8 bases, J lost 3 bases, and 13 bases lay in between. The CDR3 region is CASQLNRDTGELFF. The CDR3 DNA reads TGTGCCAGCCAGCTTAACCGGGACACCGGGGAGCTGTTTTTT.

The V call is TRBV29-1, the J call TRBJ1-3, with a possible D match to TRBD1 (5 bases). Germline CDR1 reads SQVTM; CDR2 reads ANQGSEA. V was shortened by 6 bases and J by 0 bases, with 18 bases between the two germline ends. The CDR3 is 16 residues long. CDR3 bases: TGCAGCGTCGGAAAATTAGACAGCCTCTCTGGAAACACCATATATTTT. It codes for CSVGKLDSLSGNTIYF.

V and J are TRBV10-3 and TRBJ1-2; D gene unclear. The CDR3 spans 13 residues. Trimming removed 0 bases at V and 6 bases at J, with 8 bases between. CDR1 and CDR2 from the germline V gene are ENHRY and SYGVKD. CDR3 in DNA: TGTGCCATCAGTGAGTCGCGGCGGGATGGCTACACCTTC. This sequence encodes CAISESRRDGYTF.

The V and J genes are TRBV7-2 and TRBJ2-7, with 9 bases lining up with TRBD2. The CDR3 loop spans 17 amino acids. Losses at the gene ends were 3 bases for V and 3 bases for J; bases not matched to a gene: 12. CDR1 and CDR2 (germline): SGHTA, FQGNSA. The DNA for the CDR3 is TGTGCCAGCAGCTTTGGCGGGAGGGCCTCCAGTTACTACGAGCAGTACTTC. Translated: CASSFGGRASSYYEQYF.

The gene calls are TRBV7-3 and TRBJ2-3, with a possible D match to TRBD2 (5 bases). The V gene's germline CDR1 is SGHTA and CDR2 FQGTGA. The CDR3 runs to 14 residues. V was shortened by 1 base and J by 0 bases, with 5 bases between the two germline ends. CDR3 sequence (DNA): TGTGCCAGCAGCTTAAGCGGGAGCACAGATACGCAGTATTTT. Protein: CASSLSGSTDTQYF.

The chain joins TRBV27 to TRBJ1-5, with TRBD1 as a possible D gene (5 bases). V lost 3 bases and J 2 bases, leaving 14 bases between the germline ends. The CDR3 is made up of 16 amino acids. Germline CDR1 and CDR2: MNHEY and SMNVEV (reference sequence). DNA of the CDR3: TGTGCCAGCAGTTTCAGAGGAGGGGAGCGCAATCAGCCCCAGCATTTT. Translated: CASSFRGGERNQPQHF.

At least ten counts were recorded for this clone. The chain couples TRBV3-1 (or the pseudogene TRBV3-2) to TRBJ2-5, with a weak D call TRBD1 (5 bases). There are 15 residues in the CDR3. Looked up from germline, CDR1 is LGHDT and CDR2 is YNNKEL (reference sequence). Trimming removed 1 base from V and 9 bases from J, with 18 bases in between. The CDR3 protein is CASSQGIRTRASQYF. The DNA for the CDR3 is TGTGCCAGCAGCCAAGGAATTCGGACCAGGGCATCCCAGTACTTC.

The rearrangement uses TRBV5-8 and TRBJ1-1; no clear D gene. Germline CDR1 SGHTS, CDR2 YDEGEE. The CDR3 contains 12 residues. Trimming shortened V by 2 bases and J by 10 bases, and 12 bases separated the two germline ends. CDR3 protein: CASSFSSGRAFF. CDR3 nucleotides: TGTGCCAGCAGCTTTTCATCCGGGAGAGCTTTCTTT.

The chain carries TRBV2 and TRBJ2-1; weak D call: TRBD1 (6 bases). The V gene lost 8 bases and the J gene lost 5 bases, with 16 bases spanning the gap. Germline CDR1 is SNHLY and CDR2 is FYNNEI. This CDR3 has 14 amino acids. The DNA of the CDR3 is TGTGCCAGCGGGTCTCGGCAGGGGCACAATGAGCAGTTCTTC. Its translation is CASGSRQGHNEQFF.

This sequence joins TRBV9 and TRBJ1-1, with TRBD1 identical over 7 bases. This CDR3 is built from 14 residues. The V and J ends lost 1 base and 3 bases, in that order; junction bases with no gene match: 3. The germline gives CDR1 SGDLS, CDR2 YYNGEE. CDR3 protein: CASSVTGADTEAFF. The CDR3 DNA is TGTGCCAGCAGCGTAACAGGGGCGGACACTGAAGCTTTCTTT.

The CDR3 reads CASSHKKGPTSYGYTF. CDR3 nucleotides: TGTGCCAGCAGCCACAAAAAGGGGCCGACGTCCTATGGCTACACCTTC. The chain employs TRBV13 and TRBJ1-2; tentative D call: TRBD1 (5 bases). CDR1 and CDR2 from the germline V gene are PRHDT and FYEKMQ (reference sequence). The CDR3 is made up of 16 amino acids. Trimming removed 5 bases at V and 4 bases at J, with 20 bases between.

The chain recombines TRBV7-2 with TRBJ2-1; tentative D call: TRBD2 (5 bases). V was trimmed by 5 bases and J by 4 bases, leaving 12 bases between them. The CDR3 covers 14 residues. The germline gives CDR1 SGHTA, CDR2 FQGNSA. The CDR3 spells CASSRGDGYNEQFF. CDR3 nucleotides: TGTGCCAGCAGCCGGGGTGACGGTTACAATGAGCAGTTCTTC.

The rearrangement joins TRBV11-1 to TRBJ2-7; TRBD1 agrees at 10 bases. The trim removed 6 bases at V and 4 bases at J, leaving 6 bases unmatched. Germline V gene lookup returns CDR1 SGHAT and CDR2 FQDESV (reference sequence). This CDR3 has 14 residues. CDR3 nucleotide sequence: TGTGCCAGCAGTGGGACAGGGGTCGGGTACGAGCAGTACTTC. Protein product: CASSGTGVGYEQYF.